The 28 T cell receptor beta chains below were found in one sample sequenced in a study of T-cell reconstitution after alpha-beta-depleted transplantation in children listed by TCRdb under 2016. The library was produced with PCR. The listed sequencing device is Illumina HiSeq 2500. Molecular barcoding was employed in the preparation of TCR libraries, with unique molecular identifiers being used to normalize TCRbeta repertoire quantification. TCRdb itself trimmed the public reads at Q25 with fastp, ran MiXCR and retained productive beta chains. Rows with a matching CDR3 protein are joined into one entry that keeps the most common DNA and genes. The sample has roughly 280,000 distinct CDR3 sequences on record, approximately 10% of them singletons. In total, the top ten clones hold about 25% of the sample. The treatment or condition label, read with the paper, signifies: allogeneic hematopoietic cell transplantation with graft depleted of TCRalphabeta T cells and CD19 B cells.

Sequenced material: peripheral blood, taken 180 days after TCRalphabeta/CD19-depleted stem cell transplant. The receptors come from a male patient between 2 and 15 years old who had a stem cell transplant for chronic granulomatous disease, so the T cells may come from the graft donor.

This clonotype was seen at least ten times. The CDR3 region has the DNA TGTGCCAGCAGCGAGGTACGAAGTGGGACAGGGACCTATGGCTACACCTTC. This sequence encodes CASSEVRSGTGTYGYTF. The chain links TRBV7-9 to TRBJ1-2, with 9 bases matching TRBD1. V shed 5 bases and J 4 bases; nucleotides not matched to a gene: 14. Germline V gene data show CDR1 as SEHNR and CDR2 as FQNEAQ (reference sequence). The CDR3 contains 17 residues.

In its sample, this clonotype was seen many times. The chain employs TRBV20-1 and TRBJ2-1, with a weak D call TRBD2 (5 bases). V was shortened by 8 bases and J by 12 bases, with 17 bases between the two germline ends. CDR1 is DFQATT, CDR2 SNEGSKA, per germline (reference sequence). This CDR3 is 11 amino acids long. The CDR3 protein is CSSRGSGAQFF. The CDR3 nucleotides are TGCAGTAGCCGGGGTTCGGGTGCGCAGTTCTTC.

This clonotype was detected many times. V and J are TRBV28 and TRBJ1-3; TRBD1 agrees at 7 bases. Germline V gene sequence: CDR1 MDHEN, CDR2 SYDVKM. This CDR3 has 15 residues. Trimming at V came to 7 bases and at J to 1 base, leaving 7 bases not matched to a gene. CDR3 region: CASTPPGGSGNTIYF. For the CDR3, the DNA is TGTGCCAGCACCCCGCCAGGGGGATCTGGAAACACCATATATTTT.

This clonotype was seen ten or more times. The gene calls are TRBV6-5 and TRBJ2-3; D is unclear. The CDR3 runs to 14 residues. Germline CDR1 MNHEY, CDR2 SVGAGI. Trimming shortened V by 0 bases and J by 4 bases, and 8 bases separated the two germline ends. Written as DNA, the CDR3 is TGTGCCAGCAGTTACTCGAAGACTTCAGATACGCAGTATTTT. Protein product: CASSYSKTSDTQYF.

This clonotype was seen at least ten times. The chain links TRBV20-1 to TRBJ2-7, with D unresolved. The germline V and J ends were trimmed by 3 bases and 6 bases, with 12 bases remaining between them. Per the germline V gene, CDR1 is DFQATT and CDR2 is SNEGSKA (reference sequence). CDR3 length: 12 amino acids. CDR3 sequence reads: CSARFRTLEQYF. As DNA, the CDR3 is TGCAGTGCTAGGTTCCGTACCCTCGAGCAGTACTTC.

V gene TRBV18 combines with J gene TRBJ2-3; perhaps D is TRBD1 or TRBD2 (6 bases each). V was cut by 4 bases and J by 0 bases, with 26 bases left in between. The CDR3 is made up of 20 amino acids. The V gene's germline CDR1 is KGHSH and CDR2 LQKENI. CDR3 DNA: TGTGCCAGCTCACGAGCCCGGACAGCCGGAGGGAGTTTCAGCACAGATACGCAGTATTTT. It is translated as CASSRARTAGGSFSTDTQYF.

This clonotype was found many times. The CDR3 DNA reads TGTGCCAGCAGCTTAACAATCTCCTACGAGCAGTACTTC. The encoded protein is CASSLTISYEQYF. The V call is TRBV7-9, the J call TRBJ2-7; D is unclear. The germline V and J ends were trimmed by 2 bases and 0 bases, with 5 bases remaining between them. Per the germline V gene, CDR1 is SEHNR and CDR2 is FQNEAQ (reference sequence). The CDR3 has 13 residues.

In its sample, this clonotype was seen many times. V gene TRBV5-1 combines with J gene TRBJ2-1; 7 nucleotides match TRBD1. CDR1 is SGHRS and CDR2 is YFSETQ in the germline V gene. The CDR3 totals 13 residues. V lost 3 bases, J lost 5 bases, and 2 bases stayed unmatched. CDR3 sequence reads: CASSYGTDNEQFF. The CDR3, as DNA: TGCGCCAGCAGCTACGGGACAGACAATGAGCAGTTCTTC.

This clonotype was seen repeatedly, ten times or more. V gene TRBV4-3 combines with J gene TRBJ2-7; 7 positions match TRBD1. CDR3 length equals 16 residues. V lost 1 base and J lost 2; bases outside the gene matches: 8. The V gene's germline CDR1 is LGHNA and CDR2 YSLEER. The DNA for the CDR3 is TGCGCCAGCAGCCAAGGCCTAAGGACAGGTCCCTACGAGCAGTACTTC. Protein sequence: CASSQGLRTGPYEQYF.

This clonotype was detected ten times or more. J is TRBJ2-5 and V is TRBV7-8; possible D gene TRBD1, 6 bases. Germline V gene lookup returns CDR1 SGHVS and CDR2 FQNEAQ. The V gene lost 2 bases and the J gene lost 6 bases, with 13 bases spanning the gap. This CDR3 region has 14 residues. Written as DNA, the CDR3 is TGTGCCAGCAGCTTAAGAGGACAGCGAAAGACCCAGTACTTC. This gives the protein CASSLRGQRKTQYF. Using reference TRBV7-8 and TRBJ2-5 for the parts outside the CDR3, the full variable domain is GAGVSQSPRYKVAKRGQDVALRCDPISGHVSLFWYQQALGQGPEFLTYFQNEAQLDKSGLPSDRFFAERPEGSVSTLKIQRTQQEDSAVYLCASSLRGQRKTQYFGPGTRLLVL.

This clonotype was found many times. This chain links TRBV29-1 with TRBJ2-5, with 7 bases identical to TRBD1. The V and J ends lost 4 bases and 1 base, in that order; junction bases with no gene match: 6. CDR1 and CDR2 (germline): SQVTM, ANQGSEA. CDR3 size: 14 residues. The CDR3 reads CSVARAGGQETQYF. The CDR3, as DNA: TGCAGCGTTGCTAGGGCAGGGGGCCAAGAGACCCAGTACTTC.

This clonotype was observed at least ten times. V and J are TRBV5-1 and TRBJ2-7, with D possibly being TRBD2 (5 bases). The V end lost 2 bases, the J end lost 1 base, and 7 bases lay between the germline ends. CDR3 length: 13 residues. Germline V CDR1 and CDR2: SGHRS, YFSETQ. This chain's CDR3 is CASSFEGSYEQYF. As DNA, the CDR3 is TGCGCCAGCAGCTTTGAGGGTTCCTACGAGCAGTACTTC.

This clonotype appeared many times. The chain has TRBV15 and TRBJ2-1, with 9 bases fitting TRBD2. This CDR3 has 15 residues. Per germline, CDR1 LNHNV and CDR2 YYDKDF (reference sequence). V was clipped by 8 bases and J by 12 bases; unmatched bases: 17. The CDR3 region has the DNA TGTGCCACCTATTCCGGGGTAGCGGGGGCCTCCGGGCAGTTCTTC. Protein: CATYSGVAGASGQFF.

V usage is TRBV2 and J usage is TRBJ2-5; D call uncertain. This CDR3 contains 14 residues. Between the trimmed V and J ends, which lost 7 bases and 1 base, there was a span of 13 bases. CDR1 SNHLY and CDR2 FYNNEI come from the germline V gene. CDR3 residues: CASTLLQLQETQYF. The CDR3 coding sequence is TGTGCCAGCACTCTGCTCCAGCTCCAAGAGACCCAGTACTTC.

The table lists this clonotype with many counts. The V call is TRBV7-3, the J call TRBJ2-2; 7 bases match TRBD1. Germline V gives CDR1 SGHTA, CDR2 FQGTGA. CDR3 length: 14 amino acids. Trimming cost V 5 bases and J 7 bases; bases outside gene matches: 7. CDR3 DNA sequence: TGTGCCAGCAGCAGACAGGGCGGCGGCGGGGAGCTGTTTTTT. Protein product: CASSRQGGGGELFF.

This clonotype was counted many times. The rearrangement joins TRBV20-1 to TRBJ2-3; D gene uncertain. Germline V gives CDR1 DFQATT, CDR2 SNEGSKA (reference sequence). V lost 6 bases and J 6 bases, leaving 10 bases between the germline ends. The CDR3 runs to 11 residues. The CDR3 bases are TGCAGTGCGAGACGCAGGGATACGCAGTATTTT. It yields the protein CSARRRDTQYF.

This clonotype has a count of ten or more. The chain recombines TRBV29-1 with TRBJ2-5, with 11 nucleotides matching TRBD1. Germline CDR1 reads SQVTM; CDR2 reads ANQGSEA. The V and J ends lost 6 bases and 4 bases, in that order; junction bases with no gene match: 4. CDR3 length equals 13 residues. The DNA of the CDR3 is TGCAGCGTAAGGGACAGGGGGGCAGAGACCCAGTACTTC. This sequence encodes CSVRDRGAETQYF.

In this sample, this clonotype turned up many times. The chain joins TRBV20-1 to TRBJ2-3, with D maybe TRBD2 (6 bases). The length of the CDR3 is 15 residues. V was shortened by 3 bases and J by 5 bases, with 18 bases between the two germline ends. In germline, CDR1 is DFQATT, CDR2 SNEGSKA (reference sequence). The CDR3, as DNA: TGCAGTGCTAGCACTGGGGGGAAGAACGTAGATACGCAGTATTTT. Its translation is CSASTGGKNVDTQYF.

This clonotype came up many times. The chain is built from TRBV5-1 and TRBJ2-1; D call uncertain. The CDR3 consists of 14 residues. V gave up 7 bases and J gave up 1 base, with 12 bases separating them. Looked up from germline, CDR1 is SGHRS and CDR2 is YFSETQ. CDR3: CASFRVGSYNEQFF. CDR3 nucleotide sequence: TGCGCCAGCTTCCGGGTCGGTTCCTACAATGAGCAGTTCTTC.

At least ten counts were recorded for this clonotype. The chain uses TRBV3-1 and TRBJ2-7, with 12 nucleotides matching TRBD2. The CDR3 runs 15 residues. Germline V CDR1 and CDR2: LGHDT, YNNKEL (reference sequence). V shed 4 bases and J 2 bases; nucleotides not matched to a gene: 3. CDR3: CASSRGLAGPYEQYF. DNA for the CDR3: TGTGCCAGCAGCCGAGGACTAGCGGGACCCTACGAGCAGTACTTC.

The rearrangement links TRBV28 to TRBJ2-3, with D possibly matching TRBD1 (6 bases). This CDR3 has 15 residues. V lost 5 bases to trimming and J lost 2 bases, with 14 bases between them. Germline CDR1 MDHEN, CDR2 SYDVKM. CDR3 loop: CASSRRQDFTDTQYF. CDR3 coding DNA: TGTGCCAGCAGTCGCCGACAGGATTTCACAGATACGCAGTATTTT. Filled out from reference TRBV28 and TRBJ2-3, the complete variable domain reads DVKVTQSSRYLVKRTGEKVFLECVQDMDHENMFWYRQDPGLGLRLIYFSYDVKMKEKGDIPEGYSVSREKKERFSLILESASTNQTSMYLCASSRRQDFTDTQYFGPGTRLTVL.

The table lists this clonotype with many counts. The V gene is TRBV5-1, the J gene TRBJ2-3, with 8 bases that match TRBD1. The V gene's germline CDR1 is SGHRS and CDR2 YFSETQ. This CDR3 has 18 amino acids. V lost 3 bases to trimming and J lost 0 bases; unmatched junction nucleotides: 12. CDR3 protein: CASSSPHGTGESTDTQYF. In DNA form, the CDR3 reads TGCGCCAGCAGCTCACCCCACGGGACAGGCGAAAGCACAGATACGCAGTATTTT.

This clonotype has a count of ten or more. The chain employs TRBV19 and TRBJ2-1, with 7 nucleotides matching TRBD2. The V gene end was trimmed by 4 bases and the J gene end by 7 bases; junction bases not matched to a gene: 10. The CDR3 contains 15 residues. The germline V gene has CDR1 LNHDA and CDR2 SQIVND (reference sequence). In DNA form, the CDR3 reads TGTGCCAGTAGTACTACTAGCGCGACAGCGAATGAGCAGTTCTTC. Protein product: CASSTTSATANEQFF.

The chain links TRBV28 to TRBJ1-2; no definite D call. This CDR3 region has 17 residues. Germline V gives CDR1 MDHEN, CDR2 SYDVKM. Trimming removed 3 bases at V and 3 bases at J, with 20 bases between. CDR3 in amino acids: CASSLNRPREDHYGYTF. Here the CDR3 DNA reads TGTGCCAGCAGTTTGAACCGTCCGAGGGAGGATCACTATGGCTACACCTTC.

This clonotype was found many times. The V gene is TRBV5-1, the J gene TRBJ2-7, with D possibly being TRBD2 (6 bases). The V and J ends lost 8 bases and 2 bases respectively, with 14 bases between them. CDR3 length equals 13 residues. The germline V gene encodes CDR1 SGHRS and CDR2 YFSETQ. The CDR3 nucleotides read TGCGCCAGGATTACTAGCTGTGCCTACGAGCAGTACTTC. This codes for CARITSCAYEQYF.

The chain has TRBV20-1 and TRBJ2-7, with D tentatively TRBD1 (7 bases). Germline assignment: CDR1 DFQATT and CDR2 SNEGSKA (reference sequence). The CDR3 spans 15 residues. V dropped 3 bases and J dropped 2 bases, with 17 bases sitting between them. For the CDR3, the DNA is TGCAGTGCTAGGGGTCCGGGGGACAGTCCCTACGAGCAGTACTTC. This encodes CSARGPGDSPYEQYF.

This clonotype was observed at least ten times. The V and J genes are TRBV29-1 and TRBJ1-2; D ambiguous. Germline V CDR1 and CDR2: SQVTM, ANQGSEA. Trimming left V 4 bases short and J 8 bases short, with 8 bases between. This CDR3 comprises 10 residues. For the CDR3, the DNA is TGCAGCGTTGTAAAGGAAGGCTACACCTTC. Its translation is CSVVKEGYTF. Filled out from reference TRBV29-1 and TRBJ1-2, the complete variable domain reads SAVISQKPSRDICQRGTSLTIQCQVDSQVTMMFWYRQQPGQSLTLIATANQGSEATYESGFVIDKFPISRPNLTFSTLTVSNMSPEDSSIYLCSVVKEGYTFGSGTRLTVV.

This clonotype came up many times. The chain carries TRBV28 and TRBJ2-7; D possibly corresponds to TRBD1 (6 bases). CDR1 and CDR2 (germline): MDHEN, SYDVKM. Trimming removed 3 bases from V and 2 bases from J, with 14 bases in between. This CDR3 has 15 amino acids. CDR3 in amino acids: CASSLLTGIAYEQYF. As DNA, the CDR3 is TGTGCCAGCAGTTTGTTAACAGGGATCGCCTACGAGCAGTACTTC.